This T cell receptor beta chain appears in the sequencing data of a study of T cells after yellow fever vaccination. Across the study: The fractions with low cell numbers were processed using SMART-Seq v4 Ultra Low Input.

Each CDR3 protein gets one entry after TCRdb re-called the 5' RACE reads with MiXCR. The table has 180,000 or so distinct CDR3 sequences, 8% to 13% seen once; the top ten hold 36%. The V gene lost 3 bases and the J gene lost 4 bases, with 7 bases spanning the gap. The CDR3 spans 12 residues. CDR1 is SGHRS, CDR2 YFSETQ, per germline. Concerning this clonotype itself: Its target is not known.

Whole-study results and caveats: There was a small share of clonotypes that showed up in both the CD4 and CD8 compartments.

The chain links TRBV5-1 to TRBJ1-2; D might be TRBD1 (5 bases). Sequenced material: CD8+ T cells sorted from PBMCs, taken 15 days after the yellow fever booster vaccination. The clonotype comes from a man aged 18 to 29 who received the YFV17D yellow fever vaccine. CDR3 coding DNA: TGCGCCAGCAGCTCAGACAGCTATGGCTACACCTTC. Translation: CASSSDSYGYTF.